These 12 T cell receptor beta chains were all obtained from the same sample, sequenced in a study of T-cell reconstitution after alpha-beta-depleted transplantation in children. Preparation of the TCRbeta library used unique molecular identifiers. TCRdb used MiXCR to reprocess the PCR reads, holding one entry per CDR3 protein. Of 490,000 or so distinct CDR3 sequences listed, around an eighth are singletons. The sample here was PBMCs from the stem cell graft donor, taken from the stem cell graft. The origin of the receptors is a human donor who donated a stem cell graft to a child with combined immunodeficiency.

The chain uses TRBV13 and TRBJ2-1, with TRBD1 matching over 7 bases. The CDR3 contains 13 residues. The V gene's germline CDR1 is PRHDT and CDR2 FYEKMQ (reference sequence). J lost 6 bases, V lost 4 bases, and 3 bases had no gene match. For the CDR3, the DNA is TGTGCCAGCAGCTACAGGACAGGCAATGAGCAGTTCTTC. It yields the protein CASSYRTGNEQFF.

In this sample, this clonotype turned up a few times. CDR3 residues: CASSSLNRGGSYNEQFF. The DNA for the CDR3 is TGCGCCAGCAGCTCGCTAAACAGGGGGGGATCCTACAATGAGCAGTTCTTC. The chain recombines TRBV5-1 with TRBJ2-1; possibly TRBD1 for D (8 bases). Germline-derived CDR1 and CDR2 are SGHRS and YFSETQ. V lost 3 bases and J lost 1, with 17 bases in between. The CDR3 runs 17 residues.

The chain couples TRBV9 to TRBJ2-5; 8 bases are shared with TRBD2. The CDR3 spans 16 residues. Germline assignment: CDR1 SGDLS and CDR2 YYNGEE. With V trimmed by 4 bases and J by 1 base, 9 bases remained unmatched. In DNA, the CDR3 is TGTGCCAGCAGCAGGACTAGCCGGTTACCCCAAGAGACCCAGTACTTC. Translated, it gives CASSRTSRLPQETQYF.

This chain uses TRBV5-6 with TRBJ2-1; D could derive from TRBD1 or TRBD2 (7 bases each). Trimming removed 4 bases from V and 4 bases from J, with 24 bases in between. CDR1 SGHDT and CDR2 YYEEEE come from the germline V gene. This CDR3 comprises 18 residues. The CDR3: CASSRGDSPYGLYNEQFF. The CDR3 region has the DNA TGTGCCAGCAGCCGGGGGGACAGCCCCTATGGACTATACAATGAGCAGTTCTTC.

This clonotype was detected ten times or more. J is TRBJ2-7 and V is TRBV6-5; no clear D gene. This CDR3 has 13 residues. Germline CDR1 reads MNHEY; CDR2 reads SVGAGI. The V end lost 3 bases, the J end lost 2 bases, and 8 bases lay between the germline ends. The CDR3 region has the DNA TGTGCCAGCAGTTATGGCAGGACCTACGAGCAGTACTTC. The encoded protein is CASSYGRTYEQYF.

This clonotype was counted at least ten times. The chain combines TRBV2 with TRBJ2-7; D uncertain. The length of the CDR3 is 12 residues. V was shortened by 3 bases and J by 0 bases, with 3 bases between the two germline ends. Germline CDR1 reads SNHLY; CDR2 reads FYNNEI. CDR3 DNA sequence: TGTGCCAGCAGTGACAGCTCCTACGAGCAGTACTTC. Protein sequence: CASSDSSYEQYF.

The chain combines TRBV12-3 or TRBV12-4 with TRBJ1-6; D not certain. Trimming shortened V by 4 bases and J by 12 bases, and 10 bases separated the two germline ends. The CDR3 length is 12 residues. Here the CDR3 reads CASSYDPKPLHF. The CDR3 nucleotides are TGTGCCAGCAGTTACGACCCTAAACCCCTCCACTTT.

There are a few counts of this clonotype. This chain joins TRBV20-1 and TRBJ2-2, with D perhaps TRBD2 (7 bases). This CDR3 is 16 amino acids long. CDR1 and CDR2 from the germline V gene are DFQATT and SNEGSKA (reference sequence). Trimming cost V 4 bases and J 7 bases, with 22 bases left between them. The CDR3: CSATDASVGGRGELFF. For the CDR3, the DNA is TGCAGTGCTACCGATGCTAGCGTGGGGGGGCGCGGGGAGCTGTTTTTT.

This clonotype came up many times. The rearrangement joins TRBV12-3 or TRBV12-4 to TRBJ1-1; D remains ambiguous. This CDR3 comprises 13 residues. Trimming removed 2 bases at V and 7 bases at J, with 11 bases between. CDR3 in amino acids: CASSLSMVHEAFF. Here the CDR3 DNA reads TGTGCCAGCAGTTTATCTATGGTCCATGAAGCTTTCTTT.

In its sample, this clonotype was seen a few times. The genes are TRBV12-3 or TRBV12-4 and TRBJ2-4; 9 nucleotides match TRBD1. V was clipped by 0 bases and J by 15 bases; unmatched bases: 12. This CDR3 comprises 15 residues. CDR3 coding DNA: TGTGCCAGCAGTTTAGCGATGATAAGGGACAGGGATCCGTACTTC. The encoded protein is CASSLAMIRDRDPYF.

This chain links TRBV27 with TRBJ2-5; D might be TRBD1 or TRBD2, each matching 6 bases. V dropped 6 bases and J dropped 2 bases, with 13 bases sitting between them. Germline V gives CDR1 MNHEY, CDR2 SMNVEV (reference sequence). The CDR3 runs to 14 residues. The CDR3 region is CASRNSGAQETQYF. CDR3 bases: TGTGCCAGCAGGAATTCGGGGGCACAAGAGACCCAGTACTTC.

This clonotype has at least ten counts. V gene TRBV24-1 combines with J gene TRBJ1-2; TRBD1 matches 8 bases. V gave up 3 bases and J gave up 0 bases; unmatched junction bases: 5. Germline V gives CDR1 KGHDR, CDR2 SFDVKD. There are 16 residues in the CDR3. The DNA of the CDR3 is TGTGCCACCAGTGATCCGACAGGGGAAGCTAACTATGGCTACACCTTC. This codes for CATSDPTGEANYGYTF.